Below are 28 T cell receptor beta chains sequenced from a single sample in a study of shared clonotypes between healthy human individuals. Sequenced by immunoSEQ multiplex PCR; TCRdb stores in-frame clones only, minus some. The top ten hold 10% of the sample, which has about 360,000 clones, less than 85% seen once. Source material: memory CD4+ T cells sorted from blood. Subset indicated: CD45RA-negative fraction. The receptors originated from a young man in good health.

The rearrangement uses TRBV5-4 and TRBJ2-7; D might be TRBD1 (5 bases). Germline V CDR1 and CDR2: SGHNT, YYREEE (reference sequence). V lost 5 bases, J lost 5 bases, and 20 bases lay in between. The CDR3 sequence is 15 residues long. The CDR3 loop is CASSTNIQGTHEQYF. In nucleotides, the CDR3 is TGTGCCAGCAGTACTAACATCCAGGGTACCCACGAGCAGTACTTC. Combining the CDR3 with reference TRBV5-4 and TRBJ2-7 gives the whole variable domain ETGVTQSPTHLIKTRGQQVTLRCSSQSGHNTVSWYQQALGQGPQFIFQYYREEENGRGNFPPRFSGLQFPNYSSELNVNALELDDSALYLCASSTNIQGTHEQYFGPGTRLTVT.

This clone has just a few counts. This chain connects TRBV5-1 to TRBJ2-3; the match to TRBD2 covers 14 bases. The CDR3 is 17 amino acids. V lost 7 bases, J lost 7 bases, and 14 bases stayed unmatched. The germline CDR1 and CDR2 sequences are SGHRS and YFSETQ. The DNA for the CDR3 is TGCGCCAGCTCCGAGGAGGGACTAGCGGGGGCGGGGTATACGCAGTATTTT. It encodes CASSEEGLAGAGYTQYF.

This chain joins TRBV28 and TRBJ1-5, with unresolved D. CDR1 is MDHEN, CDR2 SYDVKM, per germline. Trimming cost V 6 bases and J 0 bases, with 15 bases left between them. The CDR3 sequence is 16 residues long. As DNA, the CDR3 is TGTGCCAGCAGACCCCGAGCTTCTTATAGCAATCAGCCCCAGCATTTT. This translates into CASRPRASYSNQPQHF.

This chain joins TRBV27 and TRBJ1-5; 7 bases match TRBD1. V was pared by 5 bases and J by 4 bases, with 11 bases of the junction left unmatched. CDR1 and CDR2 (germline): MNHEY, SMNVEV (reference sequence). The CDR3 contains 16 residues. The CDR3 sequence is CASSPQTGTVNQPQHF. CDR3 sequence (DNA): TGTGCCAGCAGTCCCCAGACCGGGACAGTTAATCAGCCCCAGCATTTT.

The chain links TRBV10-3 to TRBJ1-2; possible D gene TRBD1, 6 bases. There are 14 residues in the CDR3. Trimming left V 2 bases short and J 4 bases short, with 11 bases between. Germline values: CDR1 ENHRY, CDR2 SYGVKD. CDR3 loop: CAISENRDRYGYTF. CDR3 DNA sequence: TGTGCCATCAGTGAGAACAGGGATCGCTATGGCTACACCTTC.

The V and J genes are TRBV10-1 and TRBJ2-1; the match to TRBD2 covers 9 bases. J lost 6 bases, V lost 2 bases, and 11 bases had no gene match. Germline loops: CDR1 WNHNN, CDR2 SYGVQD (reference sequence). The CDR3 totals 17 residues. The CDR3 DNA sequence: TGCGCCAGCAGTGAGGCCGGGACTAGCAGGACGGGCAATGAGCAGTTCTTC. Translating it yields CASSEAGTSRTGNEQFF.

In this sample, this clone turned up a few times. The chain employs TRBV7-6 and TRBJ2-1, with TRBD1 identical over 9 bases. Per the germline V gene, CDR1 is SGHVS and CDR2 is FNYEAQ. The ends lost 5 bases at V and 2 bases at J; junction bases unmatched: 4. The length of the CDR3 is 15 residues. The CDR3 DNA sequence: TGTGCCAGCAGCCCGGGACAGGGAACCTACAATGAGCAGTTCTTC. This codes for CASSPGQGTYNEQFF.

This clone was picked up one time. V and J are TRBV28 and TRBJ1-2, with 9 nucleotides matching TRBD1. This CDR3 is built from 15 residues. Germline CDR1 and CDR2: MDHEN and SYDVKM. The trim removed 2 bases at V and 2 bases at J, leaving 3 bases unmatched. This chain's CDR3 is CASSLTGGANYGYTF. The CDR3 DNA sequence: TGTGCCAGCAGTTTAACAGGGGGCGCAAACTATGGCTACACCTTC.

CDR3 nucleotide sequence: TGTGCCAGCAGCTTAACGTCCAAAAACATTCAGTACTTC. Its translation is CASSLTSKNIQYF. V is TRBV7-8 and J is TRBJ2-4; no clear D gene. Germline-derived CDR1 and CDR2 are SGHVS and FQNEAQ. V was pared by 2 bases and J by 2 bases, with 4 bases between. The CDR3 runs to 13 residues.

This chain links TRBV11-3 with TRBJ2-1, with D possibly TRBD2 on 5 matching bases. Germline V CDR1 and CDR2: SGHNT, YENEEA. CDR3 size: 13 residues. V was shortened by 5 bases and J by 8 bases, with 13 bases between the two germline ends. DNA of the CDR3: TGTGCCAGCAGCCTCACTAGTACGCATGAGCAGTTCTTC. This codes for CASSLTSTHEQFF.

V usage is TRBV28 and J usage is TRBJ1-2, with TRBD1 identical over 7 bases. This CDR3 contains 15 residues. Trimming at V came to 11 bases and at J to 0 bases, leaving 12 bases not matched to a gene. Germline V gene lookup returns CDR1 MDHEN and CDR2 SYDVKM. The CDR3 DNA reads TGTGCCGCGCTCCAAAACAGGGGTACTAACTATGGCTACACCTTC. Encoded protein: CAALQNRGTNYGYTF.

The CDR3 region has the DNA TGTGCCAGCAGCAAAGGACATGGAAATCAGCCCCAGCATTTT. This gives the protein CASSKGHGNQPQHF. This chain links TRBV21-1 with TRBJ1-5; the table's D call, TRBD1, has no DNA check behind it. TRBV21-1 is listed as a pseudogene. The CDR3 is made up of 14 amino acids.

The chain employs TRBV2 and TRBJ2-1; D is unresolved. Germline CDR1 SNHLY, CDR2 FYNNEI. V lost 5 bases and J lost 5, with 10 bases in between. The CDR3 contains 13 residues. CDR3 sequence reads: CASSPNVDNEQFF. The DNA for the CDR3 is TGTGCCAGCAGTCCTAACGTGGACAATGAGCAGTTCTTC.

The J gene is TRBJ2-1, the V gene TRBV5-1; 9 bases are a match to TRBD2. The CDR3 runs to 15 residues. Germline V gene sequence: CDR1 SGHRS, CDR2 YFSETQ. The trim removed 5 bases at V and 3 bases at J, leaving 6 bases unmatched. Here the CDR3 DNA reads TGCGCCAGCAGTTCGACTAGCGGTGACTACAATGAGCAGTTCTTC. Translation gives CASSSTSGDYNEQFF.

The chain uses TRBV5-5 and TRBJ2-2; possible D gene TRBD1, 6 bases. The V end lost 2 bases, the J end lost 7 bases, and 18 bases lay between the germline ends. CDR3 length equals 16 residues. Germline V lookup: CDR1 SGHKS, CDR2 YYEKEE (reference sequence). This CDR3 is CASSFRLLGAVGELFF. The CDR3 region has the DNA TGTGCCAGCAGCTTCCGGCTACTGGGGGCGGTCGGGGAGCTGTTTTTT.

This clone showed up many times. The chain is built from TRBV7-7 and TRBJ2-5, with no clear D. Germline CDR1 and CDR2: SSHAT and FNYEAQ (reference sequence). V was pared by 1 base and J by 3 bases, with 6 bases between. This CDR3 contains 13 residues. The CDR3 bases are TGTGCCAGCAGCTTAGATGTGGAAGAGACCCAGTACTTC. Residues: CASSLDVEETQYF.

This rearrangement joins TRBV25-1 to TRBJ1-4, with D perhaps matching TRBD1 (5 bases). Trimming took 2 bases from V and 2 from J, leaving 12 bases between them. This CDR3 has 16 amino acids. Germline values: CDR1 MGHDK, CDR2 SYGVNS. DNA for the CDR3: TGTGCCAGCAGTGAAAGAGGGGCAGGGACTAATGAAAAACTGTTTTTT. It codes for CASSERGAGTNEKLFF.

The J gene is TRBJ2-1, the V gene TRBV10-3; 7 nucleotides align to TRBD2. This CDR3 contains 12 residues. CDR1 is ENHRY and CDR2 is SYGVKD in the germline V gene. Trimming took 9 bases from V and 2 from J; bases not matched to a gene: 1. In nucleotides, the CDR3 is TGTGCCATAAGCGGGACCTACAATGAGCAGTTCTTC. Translating gives CAISGTYNEQFF.

This clone has a single count. CDR3 region: CASTLEGLAGDTQYF. The DNA of the CDR3 is TGCGCCAGCACCCTAGAGGGCCTAGCGGGAGATACGCAGTATTTT. The V call is TRBV5-1, the J call TRBJ2-3; 8 bases align to TRBD2. Germline trimming cut 6 bases from V and 5 bases from J; bases unmatched to any gene: 11. Per the germline V gene, CDR1 is SGHRS and CDR2 is YFSETQ. This CDR3 has 15 amino acids.

The CDR3 protein is CASSLAYGPYNEQFF. The CDR3 DNA sequence: TGTGCCAGCAGTCTCGCTTACGGGCCCTACAATGAGCAGTTCTTC. This sequence joins TRBV7-2 and TRBJ2-1; D ambiguous. CDR1 SGHTA and CDR2 FQGNSA come from the germline V gene. Trimming left V 6 bases short and J 2 bases short, with 14 bases between. This CDR3 is 15 amino acids long.

The chain combines TRBV6-6 with TRBJ1-2, with 7 bases identical to TRBD1. J was trimmed by 6 bases and V by 2 bases; bases with no gene match: 6. CDR3 length equals 14 residues. Germline V gene sequence: CDR1 MNHNY, CDR2 SVGAGI (reference sequence). CDR3 region: CASSYRGTDNGYTF. The CDR3 nucleotides are TGTGCCAGCAGTTACCGCGGGACAGATAATGGCTACACCTTC.

V is TRBV7-9 and J is TRBJ1-5; D remains ambiguous. V lost 1 base and J 0 bases, leaving 4 bases between the germline ends. This CDR3 has 14 residues. Per germline, CDR1 SEHNR and CDR2 FQNEAQ (reference sequence). The CDR3 reads CASSLEDSNQPQHF. The CDR3 DNA reads TGTGCCAGCAGCTTAGAAGATAGCAATCAGCCCCAGCATTTT.

The CDR3 here is CASSQEGEPGLAYEQYF. The DNA of the CDR3 is TGCGCCAGCAGCCAAGAAGGAGAACCGGGACTAGCCTACGAGCAGTACTTC. The J gene is TRBJ2-7, the V gene TRBV4-3, with TRBD2 matching 8 bases. Germline V gives CDR1 LGHNA, CDR2 YSLEER. The CDR3 consists of 17 residues. V shed 0 bases, J shed 2 bases, and the junction held 9 bases outside the gene matches.

The chain carries TRBV5-1 and TRBJ2-1; D not certain. CDR3 length: 13 residues. The germline V and J ends were trimmed by 2 bases and 5 bases, with 8 bases remaining between them. Looked up from germline, CDR1 is SGHRS and CDR2 is YFSETQ. CDR3 sequence: CASSFGQNNEQFF. In DNA, the CDR3 is TGCGCCAGCAGCTTTGGGCAGAACAATGAGCAGTTCTTC.

The chain has TRBV9 and TRBJ2-2; D remains unclear. Trimming took 0 bases from V and 0 from J, leaving 9 bases between them. From germline, CDR1 is SGDLS and CDR2 YYNGEE. This CDR3 contains 16 residues. CDR3 DNA: TGTGCCAGCAGCGTAGGAAGATTTGCGAACACCGGGGAGCTGTTTTTT. Translating it yields CASSVGRFANTGELFF.

The genes are TRBV18 and TRBJ1-3, with D perhaps matching TRBD1 (6 bases). The CDR3 length is 12 residues. Germline V lookup: CDR1 KGHSH, CDR2 LQKENI. Trimming removed 11 bases from V and 4 bases from J, with 12 bases in between. CDR3 DNA: TGTGCCGGCGAGGACAGCGGAAACACCATATATTTT. Encoded protein: CAGEDSGNTIYF.

This clone occurred a few times. The chain links TRBV9 to TRBJ2-1, with no clear D. CDR1 is SGDLS, CDR2 YYNGEE, per germline. Trimming took 4 bases from V and 12 from J, leaving 17 bases between them. The CDR3 extends over 13 amino acids. In DNA form, the CDR3 reads TGTGCCAGCAGCCCCCGGGTTGAAATAGGGCAGTTCTTC. Translating it yields CASSPRVEIGQFF.

The V gene is TRBV2, the J gene TRBJ1-1; D perhaps matches TRBD1 (5 bases). The V end lost 5 bases, the J end lost 5 bases, and 9 bases lay between the germline ends. Germline loops: CDR1 SNHLY, CDR2 FYNNEI. The CDR3 extends over 12 amino acids. The CDR3 sequence: CASSRGWTEAFF. CDR3 sequence (DNA): TGTGCCAGCAGTAGGGGTTGGACTGAAGCTTTCTTT. Variable domain in full (rest from reference TRBV2 and TRBJ1-1): EPEVTQTPSHQVTQMGQEVILRCVPISNHLYFYWYRQILGQKVEFLVSFYNNEISEKSEIFDDQFSVERPDGSNFTLKIRSTKLEDSAMYFCASSRGWTEAFFGQGTRLTVV.